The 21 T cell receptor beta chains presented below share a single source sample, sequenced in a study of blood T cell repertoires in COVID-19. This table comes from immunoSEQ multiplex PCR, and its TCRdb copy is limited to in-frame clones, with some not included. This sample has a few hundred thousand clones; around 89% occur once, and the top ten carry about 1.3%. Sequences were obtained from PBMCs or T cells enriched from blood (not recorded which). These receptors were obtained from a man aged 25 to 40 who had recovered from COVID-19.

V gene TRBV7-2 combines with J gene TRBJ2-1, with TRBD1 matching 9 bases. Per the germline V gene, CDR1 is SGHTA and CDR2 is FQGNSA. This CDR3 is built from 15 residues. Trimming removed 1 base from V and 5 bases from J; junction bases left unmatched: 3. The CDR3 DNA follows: TGTGCCAGCAGCTTAGAGGGGACAGGGAACAATGAGCAGTTCTTC. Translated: CASSLEGTGNNEQFF. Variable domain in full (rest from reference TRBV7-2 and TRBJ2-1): GAGVSQSPSNKVTEKGKDVELRCDPISGHTALYWYRQSLGQGLEFLIYFQGNSAPDKSGLPSDRFSAERTGGSVSTLTIQRTQQEDSAVYLCASSLEGTGNNEQFFGPGTRLTVL.

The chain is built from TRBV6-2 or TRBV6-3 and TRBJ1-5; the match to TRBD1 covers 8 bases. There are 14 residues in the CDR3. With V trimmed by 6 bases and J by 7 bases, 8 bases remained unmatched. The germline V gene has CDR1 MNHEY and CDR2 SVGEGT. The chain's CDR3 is CASSRTGWGQPQHF. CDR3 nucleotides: TGTGCCAGCAGCCGGACAGGGTGGGGACAGCCCCAGCATTTT.

The CDR3 here is CASSPNRASVPRLQETQYF. CDR3 in DNA: TGTGCCAGCTCACCCAACAGAGCATCTGTGCCTCGCCTTCAAGAGACCCAGTACTTC. The chain carries TRBV18 and TRBJ2-5; no reliable D call. The CDR3 spans 19 residues. V lost 3 bases to trimming and J lost 2 bases, with 25 bases between them. CDR1 is KGHSH and CDR2 is LQKENI in the germline V gene.

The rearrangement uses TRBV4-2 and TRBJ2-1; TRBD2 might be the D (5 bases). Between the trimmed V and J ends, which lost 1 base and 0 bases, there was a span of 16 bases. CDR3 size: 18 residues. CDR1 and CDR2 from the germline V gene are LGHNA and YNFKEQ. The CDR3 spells CASSQGESGLSSYNEQFF. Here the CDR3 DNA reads TGTGCCAGCAGCCAAGGGGAATCAGGACTTAGCTCCTACAATGAGCAGTTCTTC.

CDR3 DNA: TGCGCCAGCAGCCACGGGACAGCCGACACAGATACGCAGTATTTT. This gives the protein CASSHGTADTDTQYF. This chain uses TRBV4-3 with TRBJ2-3; TRBD1 aligns across 7 bases. The CDR3 extends over 15 amino acids. The junction had 5 bases not matched to a gene; V was cut back by 3 bases and J by 2 bases. The germline V gene encodes CDR1 LGHNA and CDR2 YSLEER.

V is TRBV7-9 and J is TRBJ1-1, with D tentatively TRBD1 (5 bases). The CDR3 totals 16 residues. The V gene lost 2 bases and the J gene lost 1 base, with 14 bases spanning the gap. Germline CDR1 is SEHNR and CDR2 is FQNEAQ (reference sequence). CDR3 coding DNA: TGTGCCAGCAGCTTACCACGGGGGTGGAAGAACACTGAAGCTTTCTTT. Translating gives CASSLPRGWKNTEAFF.

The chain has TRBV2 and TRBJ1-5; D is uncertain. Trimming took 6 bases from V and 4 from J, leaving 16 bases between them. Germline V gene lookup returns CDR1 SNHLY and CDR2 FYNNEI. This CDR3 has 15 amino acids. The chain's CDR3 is CASSAQDGGNQPQHF. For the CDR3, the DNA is TGTGCCAGCAGCGCCCAGGACGGAGGGAATCAGCCCCAGCATTTT.

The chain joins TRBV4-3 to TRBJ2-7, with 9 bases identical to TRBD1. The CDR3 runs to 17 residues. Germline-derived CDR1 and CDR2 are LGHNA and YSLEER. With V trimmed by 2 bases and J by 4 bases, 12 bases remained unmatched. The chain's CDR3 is CASSQRPPGQGTYEQYF. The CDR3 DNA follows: TGCGCCAGCAGCCAACGACCCCCGGGACAGGGTACATACGAGCAGTACTTC.

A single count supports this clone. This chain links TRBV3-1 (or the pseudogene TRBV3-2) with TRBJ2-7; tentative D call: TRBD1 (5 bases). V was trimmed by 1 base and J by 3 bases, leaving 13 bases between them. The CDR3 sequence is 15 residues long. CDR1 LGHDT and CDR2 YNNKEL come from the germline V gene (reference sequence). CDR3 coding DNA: TGTGCCAGCAGCCAAGGTTTTGCTAGGGGCTACGAGCAGTACTTC. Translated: CASSQGFARGYEQYF.

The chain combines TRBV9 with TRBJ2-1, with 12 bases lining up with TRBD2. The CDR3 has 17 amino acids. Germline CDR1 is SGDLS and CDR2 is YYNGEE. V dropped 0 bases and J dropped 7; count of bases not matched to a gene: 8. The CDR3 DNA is TGTGCCAGCAGCGTAGGATCTAGCGGGAGGGCGATAAATGAGCAGTTCTTC. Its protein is CASSVGSSGRAINEQFF.

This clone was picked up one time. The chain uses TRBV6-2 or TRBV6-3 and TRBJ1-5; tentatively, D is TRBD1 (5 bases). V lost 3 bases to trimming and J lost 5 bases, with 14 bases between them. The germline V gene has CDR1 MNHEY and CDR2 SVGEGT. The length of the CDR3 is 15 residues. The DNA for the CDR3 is TGTGCCAGCAGTTATCTCGGCCAGGGCGATCAGCCCCAGCATTTT. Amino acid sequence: CASSYLGQGDQPQHF.

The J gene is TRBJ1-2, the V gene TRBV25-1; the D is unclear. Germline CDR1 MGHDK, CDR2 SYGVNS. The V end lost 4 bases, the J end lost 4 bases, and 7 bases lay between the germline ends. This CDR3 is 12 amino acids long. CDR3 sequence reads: CASSGDTYGYTF. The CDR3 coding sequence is TGTGCCAGCAGTGGCGACACCTATGGCTACACCTTC.

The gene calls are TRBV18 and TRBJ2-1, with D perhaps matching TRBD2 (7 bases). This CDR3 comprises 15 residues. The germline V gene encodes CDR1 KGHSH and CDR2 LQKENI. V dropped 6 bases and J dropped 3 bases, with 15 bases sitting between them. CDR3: CASSQGLADYNEQFF. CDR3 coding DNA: TGTGCCAGCTCTCAGGGGCTAGCGGACTACAATGAGCAGTTCTTC.

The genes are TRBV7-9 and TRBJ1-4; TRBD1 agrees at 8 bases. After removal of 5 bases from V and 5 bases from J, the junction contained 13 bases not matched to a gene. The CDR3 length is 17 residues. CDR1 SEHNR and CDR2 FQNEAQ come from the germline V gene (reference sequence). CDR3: CASSPHRGQAVNEKLFF. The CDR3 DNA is TGTGCCAGCAGCCCTCATAGGGGACAGGCCGTGAATGAAAAACTGTTTTTT. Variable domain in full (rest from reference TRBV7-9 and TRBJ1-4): DTGVSQNPRHKITKRGQNVTFRCDPISEHNRLYWYRQTLGQGPEFLTYFQNEAQLEKSRLLSDRFSAERPKGSFSTLEIQRTEQGDSAMYLCASSPHRGQAVNEKLFFGSGTQLSVL.

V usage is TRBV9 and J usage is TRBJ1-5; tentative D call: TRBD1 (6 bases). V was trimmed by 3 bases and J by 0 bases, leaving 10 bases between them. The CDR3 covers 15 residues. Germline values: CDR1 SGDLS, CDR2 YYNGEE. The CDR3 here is CASSADSHSNQPQHF. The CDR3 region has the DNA TGTGCCAGCAGCGCGGACAGTCATAGCAATCAGCCCCAGCATTTT.

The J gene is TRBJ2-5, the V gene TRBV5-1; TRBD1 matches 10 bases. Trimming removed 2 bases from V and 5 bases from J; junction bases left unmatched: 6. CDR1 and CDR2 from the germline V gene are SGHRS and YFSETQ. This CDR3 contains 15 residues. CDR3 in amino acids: CASSLNSGQGETQYF. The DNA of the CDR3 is TGCGCCAGCAGCTTAAACTCGGGACAGGGGGAGACCCAGTACTTC.

The DNA of the CDR3 is TGTGCCACCAGCAGAGATTTGAGGGATAACACAGATACGCAGTATTTT. It is translated as CATSRDLRDNTDTQYF. The V and J genes are TRBV15 and TRBJ2-3; D perhaps matches TRBD2 (5 bases). The CDR3 has 16 residues. The germline V gene encodes CDR1 LNHNV and CDR2 YYDKDF (reference sequence). The V gene lost 0 bases and the J gene lost 2 bases, with 12 bases spanning the gap.

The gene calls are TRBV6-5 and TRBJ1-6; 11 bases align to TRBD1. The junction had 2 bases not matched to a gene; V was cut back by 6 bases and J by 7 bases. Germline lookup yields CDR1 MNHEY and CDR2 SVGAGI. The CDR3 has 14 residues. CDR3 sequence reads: CASRGQGANSPLHF. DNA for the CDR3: TGTGCCAGCAGAGGACAGGGGGCCAATTCACCCCTCCACTTT.

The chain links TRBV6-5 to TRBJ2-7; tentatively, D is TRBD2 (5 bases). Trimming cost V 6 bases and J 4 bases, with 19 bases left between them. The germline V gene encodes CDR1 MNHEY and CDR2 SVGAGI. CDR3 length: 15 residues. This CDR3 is CASSKPFAGVYEQYF. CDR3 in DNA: TGTGCCAGCAGCAAACCATTTGCGGGCGTTTACGAGCAGTACTTC.

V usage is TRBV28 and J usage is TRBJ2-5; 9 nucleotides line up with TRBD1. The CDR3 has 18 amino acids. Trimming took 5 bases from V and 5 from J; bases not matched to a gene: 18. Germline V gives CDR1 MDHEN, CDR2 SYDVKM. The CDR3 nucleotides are TGTGCCAGCAGTCGAAAGGCTTATGGACAGGGGAGAGGGGAGACCCAGTACTTC. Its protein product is CASSRKAYGQGRGETQYF.

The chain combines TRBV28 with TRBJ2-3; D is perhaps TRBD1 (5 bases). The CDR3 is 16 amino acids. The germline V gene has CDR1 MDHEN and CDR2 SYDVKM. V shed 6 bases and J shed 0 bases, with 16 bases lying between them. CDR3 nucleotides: TGTGCCAGCAGACGAAGGGGTCCCGCTAGCACAGATACGCAGTATTTT. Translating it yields CASRRRGPASTDTQYF.